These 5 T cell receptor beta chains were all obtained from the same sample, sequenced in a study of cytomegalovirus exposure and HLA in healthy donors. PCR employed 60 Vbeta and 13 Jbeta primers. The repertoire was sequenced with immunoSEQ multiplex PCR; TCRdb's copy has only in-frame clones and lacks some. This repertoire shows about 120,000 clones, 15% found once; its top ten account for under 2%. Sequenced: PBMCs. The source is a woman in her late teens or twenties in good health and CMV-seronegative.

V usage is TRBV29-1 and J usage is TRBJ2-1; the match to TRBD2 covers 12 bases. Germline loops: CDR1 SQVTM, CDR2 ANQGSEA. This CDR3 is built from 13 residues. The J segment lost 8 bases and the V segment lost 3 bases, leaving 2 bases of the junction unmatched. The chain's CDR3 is CSVDSSGRDEQFF. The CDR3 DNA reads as TGCAGCGTTGATTCTAGCGGGAGGGATGAGCAGTTCTTC.

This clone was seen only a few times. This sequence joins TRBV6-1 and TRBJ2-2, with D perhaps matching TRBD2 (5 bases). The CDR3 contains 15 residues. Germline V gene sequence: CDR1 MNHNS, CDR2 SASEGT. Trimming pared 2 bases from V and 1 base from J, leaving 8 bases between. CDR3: CASSETGRNTGELFF. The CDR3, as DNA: TGTGCCAGCAGTGAAACGGGAAGGAACACCGGGGAGCTGTTTTTT.

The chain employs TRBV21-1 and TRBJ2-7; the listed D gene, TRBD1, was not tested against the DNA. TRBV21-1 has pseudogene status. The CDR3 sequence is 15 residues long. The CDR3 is CASSKEYRGGYEQYF. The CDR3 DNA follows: TGTGCCAGCAGCAAAGAGTACAGGGGAGGCTACGAGCAGTACTTC.

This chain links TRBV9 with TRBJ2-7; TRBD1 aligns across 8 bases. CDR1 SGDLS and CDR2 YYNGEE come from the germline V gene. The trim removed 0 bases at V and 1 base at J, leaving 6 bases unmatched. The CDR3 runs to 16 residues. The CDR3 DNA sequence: TGTGCCAGCAGCGTAGCCCGGGACAGGCCTTCCTACGAGCAGTACTTC. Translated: CASSVARDRPSYEQYF. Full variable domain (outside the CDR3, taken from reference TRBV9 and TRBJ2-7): DSGVTQTPKHLITATGQRVTLRCSPRSGDLSVYWYQQSLDQGLQFLIQYYNGEERAKGNILERFSAQQFPDLHSELNLSSLELGDSALYFCASSVARDRPSYEQYFGPGTRLTVT.

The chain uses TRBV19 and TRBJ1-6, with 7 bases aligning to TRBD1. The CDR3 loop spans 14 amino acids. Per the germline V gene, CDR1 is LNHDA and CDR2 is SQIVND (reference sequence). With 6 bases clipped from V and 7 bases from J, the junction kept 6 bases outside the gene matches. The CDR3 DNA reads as TGTGCCAGTAGGGCGAACAGGGGCAATTCACCCCTCCACTTT. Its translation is CASRANRGNSPLHF.